A selection of T cell receptor beta chains follows, all from one sample in a study of identical twins. TCRdb re-derived calls from the 5' RACE reads in MiXCR, one entry per CDR3 protein. The profile covers around 500,000 distinct CDR3 sequences, with 12% to 15% appearing a single time and around 0.57% taken by the ten largest. The same sample was also used in a study of yellow fever vaccine responses in identical twins.

Sequences were obtained from CD4+ T cells sorted from blood. The receptors come from a woman aged 18 to 35 in good health. CDR3s include the opening cysteine and the closing phenylalanine or tryptophan. Fields, in order: V gene, clone size, D gene, J gene, CDR3 DNA, CDR3 protein. The D gene is left open where the match is weak. Size tells how often a clone was seen (once, few, many) or the class of an expanded clone, and some rows leave it out.

V: TRBV4-3
size: few
D: -
J: TRBJ2-1
DNA: TGCGCCAGCAGCCAAGAGACAGACCCTCACAATGAGCAGTTCTTC
CDR3: CASSQETDPHNEQFF

V: TRBV6-1
size: once
D: TRBD1
J: TRBJ2-2
DNA: TGTGCCAGCAGCGGACAGGCGTACACCGGGGAGCTGTTTTTT
CDR3: CASSGQAYTGELFF

V: TRBV6-1
size: -
D: TRBD1
J: TRBJ2-7
DNA: TGTGCCAGCAGCCCCGGGACAGGGTATCCCTACGAGCAGTACTTC
CDR3: CASSPGTGYPYEQYF

V: TRBV28
size: few
D: -
J: TRBJ1-1
DNA: TGTGCCAGCAGCCTACTCCCCACAGGGACTGAAGCTTTCTTT
CDR3: CASSLLPTGTEAFF

V: TRBV28
size: few
D: -
J: TRBJ2-3
DNA: TGTGCCAGCAGTTTGGGTGAGATTCGAACAGATACGCAGTATTTT
CDR3: CASSLGEIRTDTQYF

V: TRBV18
size: -
D: -
J: TRBJ2-2
DNA: TGTGCCAGCTCACCAGGGGCGTACACCGGGGAGCTGTTTTTT
CDR3: CASSPGAYTGELFF

V: TRBV25-1
size: few
D: -
J: TRBJ2-5
DNA: TGTGCCAGCGGATACCCCAGCGGAGAGACCCAGTACTTC
CDR3: CASGYPSGETQYF

V: TRBV12-5
size: -
D: -
J: TRBJ2-2
DNA: TGTGCTAGTGGTAAGAAGACGGGCCAGCTGTTTTTT
CDR3: CASGKKTGQLFF

V: TRBV4-2
size: -
D: TRBD2
J: TRBJ2-2
DNA: TGTGCCAGCAGTCCCGGGACTAGCGGGATGAACACCGGGGAGCTGTTTTTT
CDR3: CASSPGTSGMNTGELFF

V: TRBV19
size: -
D: -
J: TRBJ1-4
DNA: TGTGCCAGTAAAATCGGCGGAGGAGGCGAAAAACTGTTTTTT
CDR3: CASKIGGGGEKLFF

V: TRBV6-2/TRBV6-3
size: few
D: TRBD1
J: TRBJ1-2
DNA: TGTGCCAGCAGACCACAGGGGGATCGCGGCTACACCTTC
CDR3: CASRPQGDRGYTF

V: TRBV2
size: -
D: TRBD1
J: TRBJ2-7
DNA: TGTGCCAGCAGGACAGGGCTTCGGTACGAGCAGTACTTC
CDR3: CASRTGLRYEQYF

V: TRBV7-2
size: few
D: -
J: TRBJ1-1
DNA: TGTGCCAGCAGCTTAGAAGCCTGGACAGAAGCTTTCTTT
CDR3: CASSLEAWTEAFF

V: TRBV5-1
size: few
D: TRBD2
J: TRBJ2-2
DNA: TGCGCCAGCAGCTCGGGACTAGCGGGAATCGGGGAGCTGTTTTTT
CDR3: CASSSGLAGIGELFF

V: TRBV28
size: few
D: -
J: TRBJ2-1
DNA: TGTGCCAGCAGTTCCCGGCGCAATGAGCAGTTCTTC
CDR3: CASSSRRNEQFF

V: TRBV20-1
size: -
D: -
J: TRBJ2-4
DNA: TGCAGTGCTTGGGGACACCTACTAGCCAAAAACATTCAGTACTTC
CDR3: CSAWGHLLAKNIQYF

V: TRBV20-1
size: few
D: TRBD2
J: TRBJ2-3
DNA: TGCTGTGCTAAAACCGCTACGGGAGGGAGCACAGATACGCAGTATTTT
CDR3: CCAKTATGGSTDTQYF

V: TRBV4-3
size: few
D: TRBD1
J: TRBJ1-2
DNA: TGCGCCAGCAGCCAAGGGGCATTACAGGGGGCGAGGGGGTATGGCTACACCTTC
CDR3: CASSQGALQGARGYGYTF

V: TRBV11-2
size: -
D: TRBD1
J: TRBJ2-3
DNA: TGTGCCAGCAGCCCACACAGGGGGAAGCGAGGTCCAGATACGCAGTATTTT
CDR3: CASSPHRGKRGPDTQYF

V: TRBV12-3/TRBV12-4
size: -
D: TRBD2
J: TRBJ2-5
DNA: TGTGCCTTCAGAAAAGGGACTAGCGGGGGTTTCACAGAGACCCAGTACTTC
CDR3: CAFRKGTSGGFTETQYF

V: TRBV5-5
size: -
D: -
J: TRBJ2-2
DNA: TGTGCCAGCAGCTTGTGGGGCGGGCACACCGGGGAGCTGTTTTTT
CDR3: CASSLWGGHTGELFF

V: TRBV27
size: many
D: TRBD2
J: TRBJ2-1
DNA: TGTGCCAGCAGCATAACCGGACTAGCGGGACAGGGTGAGCAGTTCTTC
CDR3: CASSITGLAGQGEQFF

V: TRBV28
size: -
D: -
J: TRBJ2-4
DNA: TGTGCCAGCAGCTCCTACTCACAGGGAACGCTAGCCAAAAACATTCAGTACTTC
CDR3: CASSSYSQGTLAKNIQYF

V: TRBV5-1
size: few
D: TRBD1
J: TRBJ2-2
DNA: TGCGCCAGCAGCTTGCGGATGATTACAGGGGGCACCGGGGAGCTGTTTTTT
CDR3: CASSLRMITGGTGELFF

V: TRBV6-5
size: -
D: TRBD1
J: TRBJ1-2
DNA: TGTGCCAGCAGCCGTGACAGGGCTGGCTACACCTTC
CDR3: CASSRDRAGYTF

V: TRBV3-1
size: few
D: -
J: TRBJ2-1
DNA: TGTGCCAGCAGCCAAGGTCTACCTAAGACGGGTGAGCAGTTCTTC
CDR3: CASSQGLPKTGEQFF

V: TRBV27
size: few
D: TRBD1
J: TRBJ2-5
DNA: TGTGCCAGCAGCAAAACGGGACAGGGAGACCAAGAGACCCAGTACTTC
CDR3: CASSKTGQGDQETQYF

V: TRBV4-1
size: few
D: -
J: TRBJ2-2
DNA: TGCGCCAGCAGCCACAGCTTTAGGGGGACTTTGGGGGAGCTGTTTTTT
CDR3: CASSHSFRGTLGELFF

V: TRBV24-1
size: few
D: TRBD2
J: TRBJ2-1
DNA: TGTGCCACCAGTGATTTAGCGGGAGCAGGTGGTAATGAGCAGTTCTTC
CDR3: CATSDLAGAGGNEQFF

V: TRBV24-1
size: many
D: -
J: TRBJ2-2
DNA: TGTGCCACCAGTGATCTACAGGAATTCGGCGGGGAGCTGTTTTTT
CDR3: CATSDLQEFGGELFF

V: TRBV6-2/TRBV6-3
size: -
D: -
J: TRBJ2-1
DNA: TGTGCCAGCAGTTCCCTAGTCCTGGGGGGGGCGAACAATGAGCAGTTCTTC
CDR3: CASSSLVLGGANNEQFF

V: TRBV4-1
size: -
D: -
J: TRBJ2-1
DNA: TGCGCCAGCAGCCAAGCTATCAGTGAGCAGTTCTTC
CDR3: CASSQAISEQFF

V: TRBV20-1
size: -
D: -
J: TRBJ2-4
DNA: TGCAGTGCTAGAGATTTGCTAGGAGGAAACATTCAGTACTTC
CDR3: CSARDLLGGNIQYF

V: TRBV7-2
size: -
D: -
J: TRBJ2-4
DNA: TGTGCCAGCAGCTTAATGGGGAAACTAGGAGGCATTCAGTACTTC
CDR3: CASSLMGKLGGIQYF

V: TRBV28
size: few
D: -
J: TRBJ2-7
DNA: TGTGCCAGCAGGCGGAACAGGGACGAGCAGTACTTC
CDR3: CASRRNRDEQYF

V: TRBV7-9
size: -
D: TRBD1
J: TRBJ1-1
DNA: TGTGCCAGCAGCCCCAAGGGGGCCTTGAACACTGAAGCTTTCTTT
CDR3: CASSPKGALNTEAFF

V: TRBV5-1
size: few
D: TRBD1
J: TRBJ2-1
DNA: TGCGCCAGCAGAGTGGACAGGGGGGCTCGGCTTGAGCAGTTCTTC
CDR3: CASRVDRGARLEQFF

V: TRBV27
size: many
D: -
J: TRBJ2-3
DNA: TGTGCCAGCAGCCCGGTAGGGGGGACGCAGTATTTT
CDR3: CASSPVGGTQYF

V: TRBV7-2
size: -
D: TRBD2
J: TRBJ2-3
DNA: TGTGCCAGCTCCCACTACACCGCGGGGGGGGACGCGATGGAGTATTTT
CDR3: CASSHYTAGGDAMEYF

V: TRBV5-1
size: few
D: TRBD1
J: TRBJ2-5
DNA: TGCGCCAGCAGCTTAAGGGACAGCAACCAAGAGACCCAGTACTTC
CDR3: CASSLRDSNQETQYF

V: TRBV4-1
size: -
D: TRBD1
J: TRBJ2-2
DNA: TGCGCCAGCAGCCACCCAGTGGACAGGGGGCTTGGCGGGGAGCTGTTTTTT
CDR3: CASSHPVDRGLGGELFF

V: TRBV2
size: few
D: TRBD2
J: TRBJ2-6
DNA: TGTGCCAGCAGTGCCCTAGCGGGGCTCTTGGGGGCCAACGTCCTGACTTTC
CDR3: CASSALAGLLGANVLTF

V: TRBV5-1
size: -
D: -
J: TRBJ2-3
DNA: TGCGCCAGCAGCACGCCCGGGACCCCCACAGATACGCAGTATTTT
CDR3: CASSTPGTPTDTQYF

V: TRBV24-1
size: few
D: TRBD1
J: TRBJ2-3
DNA: TGTGCCACCAGTGACTTGGGACAGGGCACAGATACGCAGTATTTT
CDR3: CATSDLGQGTDTQYF

V: TRBV3-1
size: -
D: TRBD2
J: TRBJ2-2
DNA: TGTGCCAGCAGCCAAGGCCTAGCGGGAGGGCTGAACACCGGGGAGCTGTTTTTT
CDR3: CASSQGLAGGLNTGELFF

V: TRBV4-1
size: few
D: -
J: TRBJ2-7
DNA: TGCGCCAGCAGCCAAGCCGGGACATCCTCCTACGAGCAGTACTTC
CDR3: CASSQAGTSSYEQYF

V: TRBV7-9
size: few
D: TRBD1
J: TRBJ1-1
DNA: TGTGCCAGCAGCTTAGTCGGCAGGGGGAAGGAATCCCATCCTTTCTTT
CDR3: CASSLVGRGKESHPFF

V: TRBV3-1
size: -
D: -
J: TRBJ2-6
DNA: TGTGCCACCCAACCGATGACTGGGGCCAACGTCCTGACTTTC
CDR3: CATQPMTGANVLTF

V: TRBV4-2
size: -
D: TRBD1
J: TRBJ2-6
DNA: TGTGCCAGCAGGAACTCTCCGGGACAGGGGTCGGCTGGGGCCAACGTCCTGACTTTC
CDR3: CASRNSPGQGSAGANVLTF

V: TRBV6-6
size: few
D: TRBD1
J: TRBJ2-7
DNA: TGTGCCAGCAGTTACCAGACAGGGGACGAGCAGTACTTC
CDR3: CASSYQTGDEQYF

V: TRBV7-6
size: -
D: TRBD2
J: TRBJ2-3
DNA: TGTGCCAGCAGCTTATTAGCGGGAGACTCCGCGCAGTATTTT
CDR3: CASSLLAGDSAQYF

V: TRBV12-3/TRBV12-4
size: -
D: -
J: TRBJ2-7
DNA: TGTGCCAGCACCCTCGCCGGGTCCCTCTACGAGCAGTACTTC
CDR3: CASTLAGSLYEQYF

V: TRBV2
size: few
D: TRBD1
J: TRBJ1-4
DNA: TGTGCCAGCAGTCGAGGGACAGGGGGCATCAATGAAAAACTGTTTTTT
CDR3: CASSRGTGGINEKLFF